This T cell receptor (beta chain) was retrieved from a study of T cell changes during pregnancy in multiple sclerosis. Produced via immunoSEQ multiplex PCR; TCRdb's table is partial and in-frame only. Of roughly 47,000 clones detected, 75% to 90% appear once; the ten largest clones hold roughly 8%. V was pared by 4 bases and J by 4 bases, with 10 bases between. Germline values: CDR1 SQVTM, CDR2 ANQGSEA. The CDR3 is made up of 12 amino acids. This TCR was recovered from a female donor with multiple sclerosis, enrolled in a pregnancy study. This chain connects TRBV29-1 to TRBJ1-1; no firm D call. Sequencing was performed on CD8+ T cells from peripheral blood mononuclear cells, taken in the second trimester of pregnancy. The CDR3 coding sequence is TGCAGCGTTGGGACGGAGGCCACTGAAGCTTTCTTT. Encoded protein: CSVGTEATEAFF.